Below are 12 T cell receptor beta chains sequenced from a single sample in a study of blood T cell repertoires in COVID-19. Data came from immunoSEQ multiplex PCR; TCRdb stores just in-frame clones and leaves some out. Found here are around 76,000 clones, roughly 90% of them singletons; the top ten hold around 0.6%. Material for sequencing was peripheral blood. All receptors derive from a man aged 55 to 70 with acute or convalescent COVID-19.

The rearrangement uses TRBV6-5 and TRBJ1-2; D might be TRBD1 (6 bases). The CDR3 covers 13 residues. The V gene lost 2 bases and the J gene lost 3 bases, with 7 bases spanning the gap. CDR1 is MNHEY and CDR2 is SVGAGI in the germline V gene. The CDR3 DNA follows: TGTGCCAGCAGTTACCGGACAGACTATGGCTACACCTTC. The encoded protein is CASSYRTDYGYTF.

This clone was seen once. The genes are TRBV7-3 and TRBJ1-3, with TRBD1 matching over 9 bases. This CDR3 has 17 amino acids. V lost 5 bases and J lost 3; bases outside the gene matches: 11. The V gene's germline CDR1 is SGHTA and CDR2 FQGTGA. CDR3 DNA sequence: TGTGCCAGCAGCCGCACCGGACAGGGGTCTGGTGGAAACACCATATATTTT. Protein product: CASSRTGQGSGGNTIYF. Together with reference TRBV7-3 and TRBJ1-3, the CDR3 gives the full variable domain: GAGVSQTPSNKVTEKGKYVELRCDPISGHTALYWYRQSLGQGPEFLIYFQGTGAADDSGLPNDRFFAVRPEGSVSTLKIQRTERGDSAVYLCASSRTGQGSGGNTIYFGEGSWLTVV.

V gene TRBV5-1 combines with J gene TRBJ2-7; D possibly corresponds to TRBD2 (5 bases). Trimming removed 3 bases at V and 3 bases at J, with 13 bases between. Germline V gives CDR1 SGHRS, CDR2 YFSETQ. The CDR3 sequence is 14 residues long. CDR3 sequence: CASSYASAGYEQYF. In nucleotides, the CDR3 is TGCGCCAGCAGCTACGCCTCGGCGGGCTACGAGCAGTACTTC.

The chain combines TRBV27 with TRBJ1-6, with unresolved D. V was clipped by 2 bases and J by 0 bases, with 8 bases between them. Germline V gives CDR1 MNHEY, CDR2 SMNVEV (reference sequence). The CDR3 runs 16 residues. The CDR3: CASSLAEGSYNSPLHF. The CDR3 DNA is TGTGCCAGCAGTTTAGCGGAGGGCTCCTATAATTCACCCCTCCACTTT.

The J gene is TRBJ2-5, the V gene TRBV7-7, with 11 bases identical to TRBD1. Germline V lookup: CDR1 SSHAT, CDR2 FNYEAQ (reference sequence). This CDR3 has 15 residues. The ends lost 5 bases at V and 4 bases at J; junction bases unmatched: 6. Written as DNA, the CDR3 is TGTGCCAGCAGCCTCGGGACAGGGGGAATAGAGACCCAGTACTTC. This codes for CASSLGTGGIETQYF.

As DNA, the CDR3 is TGTGCCAGCAGCCAAGACAGAACAATGAACACTGAAGCTTTCTTT. It codes for CASSQDRTMNTEAFF. The chain links TRBV14 to TRBJ1-1; D gene unclear. Trimming cost V 0 bases and J 0 bases, with 8 bases left between them. Germline V lookup: CDR1 SGHDN, CDR2 FVKESK. CDR3 length equals 15 residues.

A remark on this clone: In the same sample, other DNA sequences code for this CDR3. V is TRBV12-3 or TRBV12-4 and J is TRBJ2-7, with a possible D match to TRBD1 (6 bases). Deletions cut 2 bases from V and 4 bases from J, with 9 bases between. This CDR3 has 13 amino acids. CDR3 coding DNA: TGTGCCAGCAGTTTAACAGGGTCATACGAGCAGTACTTC. It specifies CASSLTGSYEQYF.

The chain has TRBV20-1 and TRBJ1-4, with D maybe TRBD1 (6 bases). The germline gives CDR1 DFQATT, CDR2 SNEGSKA (reference sequence). The CDR3 length is 11 residues. V gave up 5 bases and J gave up 8 bases, with 9 bases separating them. This CDR3 reads CSAPTGEKLFF. In DNA form, the CDR3 reads TGCAGTGCTCCGACAGGCGAAAAACTGTTTTTT.

The J gene is TRBJ2-1, the V gene TRBV5-1; 8 nucleotides agree with TRBD1. The CDR3 consists of 16 residues. The V gene's germline CDR1 is SGHRS and CDR2 YFSETQ. Trimming took 1 base from V and 4 from J; bases not matched to a gene: 7. CDR3: CASSLSSQGAYNEQFF. Here the CDR3 DNA reads TGCGCCAGCAGCTTGTCCAGTCAGGGGGCGTACAATGAGCAGTTCTTC.

This clone was found a few times. V gene TRBV3-1 (or the pseudogene TRBV3-2) combines with J gene TRBJ1-3, with D perhaps TRBD1 (6 bases). Germline-derived CDR1 and CDR2 are LGHDT and YNNKEL (reference sequence). The CDR3 consists of 16 residues. V gave up 5 bases and J gave up 3 bases, with 17 bases separating them. As DNA, the CDR3 is TGTGCCAGCAGCACCGCCAGGGGCGCGGGTGGAAACACCATATATTTT. Protein sequence: CASSTARGAGGNTIYF.

CDR3 nucleotides: TGTGCCAGCAGTGGCGGACAGGAACTGTTTTTT. Encoded protein: CASSGGQELFF. V gene TRBV25-1 combines with J gene TRBJ1-4, with 7 bases identical to TRBD1. The V segment lost 4 bases and the J segment 12 bases; nucleotides outside the gene matches: 2. CDR1 is MGHDK, CDR2 SYGVNS, per germline. The CDR3 runs to 11 residues.

This chain links TRBV10-3 with TRBJ1-2; 8 bases fit TRBD1. Per the germline V gene, CDR1 is ENHRY and CDR2 is SYGVKD. This CDR3 has 13 amino acids. Trimming took 6 bases from V and 8 from J; bases not matched to a gene: 8. The DNA for the CDR3 is TGTGCCATCAGCCCGACAGGGGAAGCGGGCTACACCTTC. Protein product: CAISPTGEAGYTF.